In this sample, the clone carrying this TCR beta chain turned up a few times. This record comes from a study of STAT5B mutations in CD4+ large granular lymphocyte leukemia. This table comes from immunoSEQ multiplex PCR, and its TCRdb copy is limited to in-frame clones, with some not included. The sample gives tens of thousands of clones, just under 75% of which show up once; about 0.95% is in the top ten. J gave up 3 bases and V 5 bases, and 8 bases lay outside the gene matches. CDR1 is SGHAT and CDR2 is FQDESV in the germline V gene (reference sequence). CDR3 length equals 15 residues. This sequence originates from a human donor in good health. Sequencing was carried out using CD4+ T cells from blood buffy coats. The chain joins TRBV11-1 to TRBJ1-2, with TRBD1 matching over 8 bases. Here the CDR3 DNA reads TGTGCCAGCAGCCCCGGACAGGGATTGGACTATGGCTACACCTTC. As protein: CASSPGQGLDYGYTF.